This T cell receptor (beta chain) was recorded in a study of shared clonotypes between healthy human individuals. As for the study in general: The donor group consisted of a couple of women and three men, aged 18 to 49.

Germline values: CDR1 MDHEN, CDR2 SYDVKM. The CDR3 has 13 amino acids. V lost 7 bases to trimming and J lost 5 bases, with 12 bases between them. Clones were sequenced by immunoSEQ multiplex PCR, and TCRdb holds only the in-frame ones, with some missing. The profile shows roughly 1,500,000 clones, around 98% of them singletons. Both subsets, CD45RA+ naive and CD45RA-negative memory, were split from the CD4+ cells. Study-wide results and limits: The low donor count limited represented genetic and exposure-history diversity. Generation probability values for non-shared clonotypes were lower than those for clonotypes shared by all four donors.

The count of this clone is one. As yet, its antigen is unknown. Sequencing was performed on naive CD4+ T cells sorted from blood. As to subset: CD45RA+ positively selected. V usage is TRBV28 and J usage is TRBJ2-1; no clear D gene. This sequence originates from a man aged 25-45 years in good health. The CDR3 DNA sequence: TGTGCCAGCACCCCGGCGCGGAACAATGAGCAGTTCTTC. It codes for CASTPARNNEQFF.